This entry lists 27 T cell receptor beta chains sequenced from one sample in a study of cytomegalovirus exposure and HLA in healthy donors. The primer mix had 60 Vbeta and 13 Jbeta primers. Generated by immunoSEQ multiplex PCR, the TCRdb table keeps only in-frame clones and is missing some. The sample includes about 84,000 clones, around 89% seen only once; the top ten take approximately 2.3%. Sequenced sample: PBMCs. The receptors derive from a man aged 18-30 years in good health and CMV-seronegative.

The chain uses TRBV6-5 and TRBJ2-1; 9 nucleotides agree with TRBD1. Per germline, CDR1 MNHEY and CDR2 SVGAGI. Trimming took 3 bases from V and 8 from J; bases not matched to a gene: 8. This CDR3 has 15 residues. CDR3 nucleotides: TGTGCCAGCAGTTATGGGGACAGGGTGAACCATGAGCAGTTCTTC. Protein: CASSYGDRVNHEQFF.

This clone was detected only once. The J gene is TRBJ1-5, the V gene TRBV7-2, with D unresolved. This CDR3 contains 13 residues. CDR1 and CDR2 (germline): SGHTA, FQGNSA. V lost 1 base and J lost 4, with 5 bases in between. DNA for the CDR3: TGTGCCAGCAGCTTAGACAGTAATCAGCCCCAGCATTTT. Protein sequence: CASSLDSNQPQHF.

A single count supports this clone. CDR3 bases: TGTGCCAGCAGCTACGATGGAGGGCCAATTCGCAATGAGCAGTTCTTC. As protein: CASSYDGGPIRNEQFF. V is TRBV7-9 and J is TRBJ2-1; tentative D call: TRBD2 (6 bases). The ends were cut back, 4 bases at V and 6 bases at J, with 19 bases in the middle. The CDR3 has 16 amino acids. The germline CDR1 and CDR2 sequences are SEHNR and FQNEAQ (reference sequence). The variable domain in full, completed from reference TRBV7-9 and TRBJ2-1, reads DTGVSQNPRHKITKRGQNVTFRCDPISEHNRLYWYRQTLGQGPEFLTYFQNEAQLEKSRLLSDRFSAERPKGSFSTLEIQRTEQGDSAMYLCASSYDGGPIRNEQFFGPGTRLTVL.

The chain is built from TRBV19 and TRBJ2-4, with 9 bases that match TRBD1. Germline V gene data show CDR1 as LNHDA and CDR2 as SQIVND (reference sequence). Trimming at V came to 7 bases and at J to 3 bases, leaving 7 bases not matched to a gene. The CDR3 runs to 15 residues. CDR3 in DNA: TGTGCCAGTATACAGGGGGCTGAGGACAAAAACATTCAGTACTTC. Its protein is CASIQGAEDKNIQYF.

This chain connects TRBV7-9 to TRBJ2-7, with 11 bases identical to TRBD2. This CDR3 is 15 amino acids long. With 5 bases clipped from V and 0 bases from J, the junction kept 3 bases outside the gene matches. Germline CDR1 SEHNR, CDR2 FQNEAQ (reference sequence). CDR3 protein: CASSRTSGGSYEQYF. The CDR3 region has the DNA TGTGCCAGCAGCCGTACTAGCGGGGGCTCCTACGAGCAGTACTTC.

This rearrangement joins TRBV29-1 to TRBJ2-1; D might be TRBD1 (7 bases). The CDR3 has 14 residues. V was pared by 4 bases and J by 8 bases, with 18 bases between. CDR1 and CDR2 from the germline V gene are SQVTM and ANQGSEA. CDR3 DNA: TGCAGCGTTGTTGGGGGGACAGCCCGGGATGAGCAGTTCTTC. This sequence encodes CSVVGGTARDEQFF.

This chain connects TRBV5-4 to TRBJ2-2; TRBD2 is a possible D gene (5 bases). The germline gives CDR1 SGHNT, CDR2 YYREEE (reference sequence). The CDR3 is made up of 19 amino acids. Trimming left V 2 bases short and J 5 bases short, with 25 bases between. CDR3 bases: TGTGCCAGCAGCTTTCAGGCGAGTAGCGCAACCTGGGATACCGGGGAGCTGTTTTTT. The encoded protein is CASSFQASSATWDTGELFF.

The CDR3: CASSLASGKPQHF. For the CDR3, the DNA is TGTGCCAGCAGCTTAGCGTCGGGGAAGCCCCAGCATTTT. The chain carries TRBV7-6 and TRBJ1-5; D is unclear. The length of the CDR3 is 13 residues. The ends were cut back, 0 bases at V and 8 bases at J, with 8 bases in the middle. Germline lookup yields CDR1 SGHVS and CDR2 FNYEAQ.

This sequence joins TRBV10-3 and TRBJ1-1, with 7 positions matching TRBD1. V gave up 9 bases and J gave up 4 bases; unmatched junction bases: 5. The length of the CDR3 is 12 residues. CDR1 is ENHRY, CDR2 SYGVKD, per germline. CDR3 coding DNA: TGTGCCATGGGACAGATCTCCACTGAAGCTTTCTTT. This sequence encodes CAMGQISTEAFF.

This sequence joins TRBV20-1 and TRBJ2-1; the D gene is possibly TRBD1 (5 bases). Germline V gene sequence: CDR1 DFQATT, CDR2 SNEGSKA (reference sequence). The length of the CDR3 is 11 residues. Trimming stripped 5 bases from V and 9 bases from J, with 11 bases between. CDR3 in amino acids: CSAYETAEQFF. DNA of the CDR3: TGCAGTGCTTACGAGACAGCTGAGCAGTTCTTC.

The gene calls are TRBV7-2 and TRBJ1-1; 9 positions agree with TRBD1. The CDR3 has 17 residues. Trimming took 5 bases from V and 5 from J; bases not matched to a gene: 15. Germline V gene data show CDR1 as SGHTA and CDR2 as FQGNSA. CDR3 bases: TGTGCCAGCAGCAGAAACCGGGACAGGGTACGAGTGACTGAAGCTTTCTTT. Translating gives CASSRNRDRVRVTEAFF.

This chain uses TRBV7-2 with TRBJ2-3; TRBD2 is a possible D gene (6 bases). There are 16 residues in the CDR3. Deletions cut 5 bases from V and 2 bases from J, with 17 bases between. Germline assignment: CDR1 SGHTA and CDR2 FQGNSA. CDR3 protein: CASSLTGTLNTDTQYF. For the CDR3, the DNA is TGTGCCAGCAGCCTGACCGGGACTCTCAACACAGATACGCAGTATTTT.

This chain uses TRBV7-8 with TRBJ2-7; a weak D match, TRBD1 (6 bases). CDR1 SGHVS and CDR2 FQNEAQ come from the germline V gene. V shed 2 bases and J shed 7 bases, with 21 bases lying between them. The CDR3 length is 16 residues. The CDR3 DNA is TGTGCCAGCAGCTTACGTGCAGGGGCGAATCCTACGGAGCAGTACTTC. It is translated as CASSLRAGANPTEQYF.

The chain's CDR3 is CSVEDRGVLANYGYTF. In DNA form, the CDR3 reads TGCAGCGTTGAAGATAGAGGAGTATTAGCTAACTATGGCTACACCTTC. This rearrangement joins TRBV29-1 to TRBJ1-2, with unresolved D. The V and J ends lost 0 bases and 0 bases respectively, with 14 bases between them. The V gene's germline CDR1 is SQVTM and CDR2 ANQGSEA. This CDR3 has 16 amino acids. The complete variable domain, with remaining parts taken from reference TRBV29-1 and TRBJ1-2, reads SAVISQKPSRDICQRGTSLTIQCQVDSQVTMMFWYRQQPGQSLTLIATANQGSEATYESGFVIDKFPISRPNLTFSTLTVSNMSPEDSSIYLCSVEDRGVLANYGYTFGSGTRLTVV.

The chain combines TRBV27 with TRBJ1-1, with 9 bases aligning to TRBD1. Germline loops: CDR1 MNHEY, CDR2 SMNVEV (reference sequence). The J segment lost 5 bases and the V segment lost 5 bases, leaving 9 bases of the junction unmatched. The CDR3 is made up of 15 amino acids. CDR3 sequence (DNA): TGTGCCAGCAGTCTCCGGGACAGGGCTCGGACTGAAGCTTTCTTT. This codes for CASSLRDRARTEAFF.

The gene calls are TRBV27 and TRBJ2-3; tentative D call: TRBD2 (6 bases). The CDR3 runs to 13 residues. Germline CDR1 is MNHEY and CDR2 is SMNVEV (reference sequence). Trimming removed 6 bases from V and 6 bases from J, with 13 bases in between. CDR3 loop: CASRLSGLDTQYF. CDR3 DNA: TGTGCCAGCAGATTGAGCGGGCTGGATACGCAGTATTTT.

J is TRBJ2-2 and V is TRBV7-8, with D perhaps TRBD2 (6 bases). Germline V gene sequence: CDR1 SGHVS, CDR2 FQNEAQ. The CDR3 consists of 16 residues. The V and J ends lost 7 bases and 5 bases respectively, with 20 bases between them. The CDR3 sequence: CASTPSRRGSTGELFF. CDR3 nucleotides: TGTGCCAGCACCCCATCCAGGCGGGGTTCGACCGGGGAGCTGTTTTTT. The full variable domain, in which reference TRBV7-8 and TRBJ2-2 provide the parts outside the CDR3, is GAGVSQSPRYKVAKRGQDVALRCDPISGHVSLFWYQQALGQGPEFLTYFQNEAQLDKSGLPSDRFFAERPEGSVSTLKIQRTQQEDSAVYLCASTPSRRGSTGELFFGEGSRLTVL.

V is TRBV7-2 and J is TRBJ2-1; 15 bases fit TRBD2. CDR3 length: 18 amino acids. In germline, CDR1 is SGHTA, CDR2 FQGNSA. Unmatched junction bases numbered 9, after V lost 5 bases and J lost 4 bases. The DNA of the CDR3 is TGTGCCAGCAGCCGCAGCGGGACTAGCGGGAGGAGGTACAATGAGCAGTTCTTC. It is translated as CASSRSGTSGRRYNEQFF.

The rearrangement links TRBV7-3 to TRBJ2-1, with 10 bases aligning to TRBD2. CDR3 length equals 17 residues. Germline assignment: CDR1 SGHTA and CDR2 FQGTGA. After removal of 2 bases from V and 4 bases from J, the junction contained 8 bases not matched to a gene. This CDR3 is CASSLGGLAGGYNEQFF. The CDR3 DNA reads TGTGCCAGCAGCTTAGGTGGTTTAGCGGGAGGTTACAATGAGCAGTTCTTC. The entire variable domain, with the rest obtained from reference TRBV7-3 and TRBJ2-1, is as follows: GAGVSQTPSNKVTEKGKYVELRCDPISGHTALYWYRQSLGQGPEFLIYFQGTGAADDSGLPNDRFFAVRPEGSVSTLKIQRTERGDSAVYLCASSLGGLAGGYNEQFFGPGTRLTVL.

The rearrangement uses TRBV5-4 and TRBJ1-2; the match to TRBD1 covers 7 bases. The CDR3 is made up of 13 amino acids. The ends lost 7 bases at V and 8 bases at J; junction bases unmatched: 11. In germline, CDR1 is SGHNT, CDR2 YYREEE (reference sequence). DNA for the CDR3: TGTGCCAGCCGGGGGGGGGACAGAATCGGCTACACCTTC. It translates to CASRGGDRIGYTF.

The rearrangement uses TRBV29-1 and TRBJ1-3; no clear D. The CDR3 is 11 residues long. V gave up 4 bases and J gave up 8 bases, with 9 bases separating them. The V gene's germline CDR1 is SQVTM and CDR2 ANQGSEA. The CDR3: CSVGTGDTIYF. The CDR3 region has the DNA TGCAGCGTTGGGACTGGGGACACCATATATTTT.

The V and J genes are TRBV11-2 and TRBJ1-4; D is perhaps TRBD1 (6 bases). V lost 5 bases and J lost 5, with 24 bases in between. CDR1 and CDR2 from the germline V gene are SGHAT and FQNNGV. The CDR3 loop spans 18 amino acids. CDR3 amino acids: CASSPQGFRSLENEKLFF. The CDR3 DNA is TGTGCCAGCAGCCCACAGGGATTTCGGTCTCTGGAAAATGAAAAACTGTTTTTT.

The chain recombines TRBV11-2 with TRBJ2-7; TRBD1 might be the D (6 bases). The germline V gene has CDR1 SGHAT and CDR2 FQNNGV. V was shortened by 6 bases and J by 3 bases, with 18 bases between the two germline ends. This CDR3 is built from 15 residues. The CDR3 sequence is CASRRAVQGFYEQYF. CDR3 coding DNA: TGTGCCAGCAGGCGAGCGGTACAGGGATTCTACGAGCAGTACTTC.

V and J are TRBV27 and TRBJ1-1, with TRBD1 as a possible D gene (6 bases). Looked up from germline, CDR1 is MNHEY and CDR2 is SMNVEV (reference sequence). The V and J ends lost 5 bases and 1 base respectively, with 17 bases between them. This CDR3 comprises 16 residues. CDR3 protein: CASSRQVPTRNTEAFF. CDR3 bases: TGTGCCAGCAGTCGACAGGTTCCCACGAGGAACACTGAAGCTTTCTTT.

This chain connects TRBV9 to TRBJ2-5; TRBD1 is a possible D gene (8 bases). Trimming cost V 2 bases and J 5 bases, with 22 bases left between them. The CDR3 totals 17 residues. Per germline, CDR1 SGDLS and CDR2 YYNGEE. The CDR3 region has the DNA TGTGCCAGCAGCGTCGGGGGGAGCAGGGGGCGCGCGGAGACCCAGTACTTC. It specifies CASSVGGSRGRAETQYF.

The rearrangement links TRBV19 to TRBJ2-7; 9 bases match TRBD2. The CDR3 totals 16 residues. The germline CDR1 and CDR2 sequences are LNHDA and SQIVND (reference sequence). V dropped 6 bases and J dropped 4; count of bases not matched to a gene: 13. The chain's CDR3 is CASSRSASGKVYEQYF. The CDR3 nucleotides are TGTGCCAGTAGCCGATCCGCTAGCGGGAAGGTGTACGAGCAGTACTTC. Full variable domain (remainder filled in from reference TRBV19 and TRBJ2-7): DGGITQSPKYLFRKEGQNVTLSCEQNLNHDAMYWYRQDPGQGLRLIYYSQIVNDFQKGDIAEGYSVSREKKESFPLTVTSAQKNPTAFYLCASSRSASGKVYEQYFGPGTRLTVT.

The V call is TRBV5-1, the J call TRBJ2-1, with 8 bases that match TRBD1. With 4 bases clipped from V and 8 bases from J, the junction kept 11 bases outside the gene matches. This CDR3 is 15 amino acids long. The germline gives CDR1 SGHRS, CDR2 YFSETQ. CDR3 sequence reads: CASSPGDRFNDEQFF. CDR3 coding DNA: TGCGCCAGCAGCCCAGGGGACAGGTTCAACGATGAGCAGTTCTTC.